Below are 2 T cell receptor beta chains sequenced from a single sample in a study of blood T cells in healthy people across ages. Primed by a sample-barcoded 5' primer and a J-beta primer mix, a second PCR proceeded for 7 to 11 cycles. TCRdb redid the calling of the 5' RACE reads with MiXCR, one entry per CDR3 protein. The top ten hold roughly 26% of the sample, which has hundreds of thousands of distinct CDR3 sequences, more than 55% seen once. The specimen sequenced was blood. Source of these receptors: a middle-aged man in good health.

The chain joins TRBV10-3 to TRBJ2-7; 8 positions agree with TRBD2. Germline assignment: CDR1 ENHRY and CDR2 SYGVKD. After removal of 5 bases from V and 4 bases from J, the junction contained 7 bases not matched to a gene. The CDR3 contains 14 residues. For the CDR3, the DNA is TGTGCCATCAGTCCGGGACTAGATTTGTACGAGCAGTACTTC. This sequence encodes CAISPGLDLYEQYF.

The chain employs TRBV6-1 and TRBJ2-1; TRBD2 might be the D (5 bases). The CDR3 has 14 residues. V was shortened by 5 bases and J by 7 bases, with 15 bases between the two germline ends. CDR1 and CDR2 from the germline V gene are MNHNS and SASEGT. In DNA, the CDR3 is TGTGCCAGCAGTCAGGCTAGCATTTATAATGAGCAGTTCTTC. It yields the protein CASSQASIYNEQFF.